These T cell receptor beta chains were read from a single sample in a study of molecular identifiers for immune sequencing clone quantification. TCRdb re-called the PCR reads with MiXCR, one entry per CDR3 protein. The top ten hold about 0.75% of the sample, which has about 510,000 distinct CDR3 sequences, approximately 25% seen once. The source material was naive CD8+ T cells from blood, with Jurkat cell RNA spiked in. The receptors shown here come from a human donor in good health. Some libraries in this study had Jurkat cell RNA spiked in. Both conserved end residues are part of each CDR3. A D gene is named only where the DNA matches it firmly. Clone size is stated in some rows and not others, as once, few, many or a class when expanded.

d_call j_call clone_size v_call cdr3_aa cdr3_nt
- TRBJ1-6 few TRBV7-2 CASSLEWDSYNSPLHF TGTGCCAGCAGCTTAGAGTGGGACTCCTATAATTCACCCCTCCACTTT
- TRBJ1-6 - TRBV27 CASTAGPYVNSPLHF TGTGCCAGCACCGCGGGACCCTACGTAAATTCACCCCTCCACTTT
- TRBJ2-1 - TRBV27 CVSRSGAPTYNEQFF TGTGTCAGCAGGAGTGGGGCGCCTACATACAATGAGCAGTTCTTC
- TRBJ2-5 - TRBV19 CASSRGPEQETQYF TGTGCCAGTAGTAGGGGACCGGAACAAGAGACCCAGTACTTC
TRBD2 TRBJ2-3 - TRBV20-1 CSAISEGGAVWADTQYF TGCAGTGCTATTAGCGAGGGAGGGGCGGTTTGGGCAGATACGCAGTATTTT
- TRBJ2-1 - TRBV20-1 CSARALQTCNEQFF TGCAGTGCTAGGGCACTGCAAACCTGCAATGAGCAGTTCTTC
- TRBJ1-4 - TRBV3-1 CASSQDIGGPNEKLYF TGTGCCAGCAGCCAAGATATAGGGGGACCTAATGAAAAACTGTATTTT
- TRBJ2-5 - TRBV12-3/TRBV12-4 CASRGLFETQYF TGTGCCAGCAGGGGGCTTTTTGAGACCCAGTACTTC
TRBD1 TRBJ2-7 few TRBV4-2 CASSQDGRGYEQYF TGTGCCAGCAGCCAAGATGGCAGGGGGTACGAGCAGTACTTC
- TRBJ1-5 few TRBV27 CASGQLNQPQHF TGTGCCAGCGGACAGCTCAATCAGCCCCAGCATTTT
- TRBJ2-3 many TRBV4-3 CASSQGSFTGTQYF TGCGCCAGCAGCCAGGGTAGCTTTACGGGTACGCAGTATTTT
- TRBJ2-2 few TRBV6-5 CASSYVYTGELFF TGTGCCAGCAGTTACGTTTACACCGGGGAGCTGTTTTTT
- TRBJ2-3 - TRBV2 CASCETRTGTQLDAQYF TGTGCCAGCTGTGAGACACGGACCGGTACACAGTTAGATGCGCAGTATTTT
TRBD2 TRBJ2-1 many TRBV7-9 CASSASGQAFSEQFF TGTGCCAGCAGCGCTAGCGGGCAGGCCTTCAGTGAGCAGTTCTTC
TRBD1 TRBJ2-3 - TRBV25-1 CASSDKTGWADTQYF TGTGCCAGCAGTGATAAGACAGGGTGGGCAGATACGCAGTATTTT
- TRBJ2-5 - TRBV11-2 CASSLDRPGTGEETQYF TGTGCCAGCAGCTTAGATCGGCCGGGAACCGGGGAAGAGACCCAGTACTTC
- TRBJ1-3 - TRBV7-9 CASSFMGSSGNTIYF TGTGCCAGCAGCTTTATGGGAAGCTCTGGAAACACCATATATTTT
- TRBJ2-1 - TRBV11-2 CASSLQGIGNEQFF TGTGCCAGCAGCTTACAGGGGATTGGGAATGAGCAGTTCTTC
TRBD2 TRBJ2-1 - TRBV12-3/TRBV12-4 CASSMGLAAYIEQFF TGTGCCAGCAGTATGGGACTAGCGGCTTACATTGAGCAGTTCTTC
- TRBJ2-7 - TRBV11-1 CASSLAGGGVAYEQYF TGTGCCAGCAGCTTAGCAGGGGGTGGAGTCGCCTACGAGCAGTACTTC
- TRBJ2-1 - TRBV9 CVSSVASPGDEQFF TGTGTCAGCAGCGTAGCCAGTCCCGGCGATGAGCAGTTCTTC
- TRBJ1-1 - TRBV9 CASSGSVATEAFF TGTGCCAGCAGCGGCTCAGTTGCGACTGAAGCTTTCTTT
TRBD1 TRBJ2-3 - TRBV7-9 CASSPPHGTEAADTQYF TGTGCCAGCAGCCCACCACACGGGACAGAGGCCGCAGATACGCAGTATTTT
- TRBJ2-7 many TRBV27 CASRPTGHYEQYF TGTGCCAGCAGACCGACGGGCCACTACGAGCAGTACTTC
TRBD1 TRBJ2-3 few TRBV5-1 CASSLGARAGTGFTDTQYF TGCGCCAGCAGCTTGGGCGCCCGGGCGGGGACAGGGTTTACAGATACGCAGTATTTT
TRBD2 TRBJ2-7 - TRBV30 CAWSEASGSEQYF TGTGCCTGGAGTGAGGCTAGCGGGAGCGAGCAGTACTTC
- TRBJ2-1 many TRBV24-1 CATSDLGQGLDEQFF TGTGCCACCAGTGATTTGGGGCAGGGGTTGGATGAGCAGTTCTTC
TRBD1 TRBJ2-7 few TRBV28 CASSSTDRGVAYEQYF TGTGCCAGCAGTTCGACGGACAGGGGTGTAGCCTACGAGCAGTACTTC
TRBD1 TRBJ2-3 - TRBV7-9 CASRRQGAHQDTQYF TGTGCCAGCAGAAGACAGGGGGCGCATCAAGATACGCAGTATTTT
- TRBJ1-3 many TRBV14 CASSRQGYPDGNTIYF TGTGCCAGCAGCCGGCAGGGGTATCCAGATGGAAACACCATATATTTT